The clone carrying this T cell receptor (beta chain) has ten or more counts. Its matching antigen is unknown. The data stem from a study of neurological immune-mediated disorders. Across the whole study: Among the roughly 35 patients with multiple sclerosis, about 30 were relapsing-remitting, while 3 were secondary progressive. General observations from the study: Across subjects, expanded clones had no CDR3 amino acid sequences in common, pointing to private repertoires in all groups. Any association between clinical or MRI features and the multiple sclerosis repertoire cluster was absent.

V was pared by 6 bases and J by 3 bases, with 5 bases of the junction left unmatched. Germline lookup yields CDR1 DFQATT and CDR2 SNEGSKA (reference sequence). This CDR3 spans 14 amino acids. The cDNA came from 5'RACE, which used 10-nucleotide random UMIs. Each CDR3 protein gets one entry after TCRdb re-called the 5' RACE reads with MiXCR. The repertoire has 100,000 or so distinct CDR3 sequences, 3% to 4% of them found once; the top ten carry 5.5% to 6.5%. J is TRBJ2-3 and V is TRBV20-1; 11 bases match TRBD2. Sequencing used PBMCs. The clonotype comes from a woman aged 18-30 years with multiple sclerosis. DNA for the CDR3: TGCAGTGCCCCCCGACTAGCGGGGACAGATACGCAGTATTTT. Its protein product is CSAPRLAGTDTQYF.